This TCR beta chain originates from a study of Graves' ophthalmopathy and Graves' hyperthyroidism. Study-level points and caveats: Ophthalmopathy progression was predicted by the model at 70.59% sensitivity and 72.22% specificity.

CDR3 regions of TCR beta were amplified from RNA transcripts. A first-round RT-PCR used HTBI primers, followed by a second-round multiplex PCR. TCRdb re-derived calls from the multiplex PCR reads in MiXCR, one entry per CDR3 protein. The sample consists of 900,000 to 1,200,000 distinct CDR3 sequences, less than 45% of them appearing once. To note about this clonotype: The antigen is not known.

The V end was cut by 7 bases, the J end by 5 bases, with 21 bases between. CDR1 LNHDA and CDR2 SQIVND come from the germline V gene (reference sequence). This CDR3 comprises 16 residues. Sequencing was performed on peripheral blood or thyroid tissue (not recorded which). The TCR originated in an adult man with Graves' hyperthyroidism. The rearrangement links TRBV19 to TRBJ1-5; D is perhaps TRBD1 (5 bases). Here the CDR3 DNA reads TGTGCCAGTATCCCCGCCGGGGCGGGGATCCATCAGCCCCAGCATTTT. This sequence encodes CASIPAGAGIHQPQHF. Combining the CDR3 with reference TRBV19 and TRBJ1-5 gives the whole variable domain DGGITQSPKYLFRKEGQNVTLSCEQNLNHDAMYWYRQDPGQGLRLIYYSQIVNDFQKGDIAEGYSVSREKKESFPLTVTSAQKNPTAFYLCASIPAGAGIHQPQHFGDGTRLSIL.